What follows are 9 T cell receptor beta chains derived from one specimen sequenced in a study of Ad26.COV2.S vaccination and SARS-CoV-2 variants. The sample's treatment: some 20 received Ad26.COV2.S at low or high dose, single or two shots; a few received placebo; per-sample allocation not given. Specimens were obtained on day 63 following the first vaccine or placebo injection. Profiled with immunoSEQ multiplex PCR; TCRdb holds only in-frame clones, not every one. This repertoire shows a few hundred thousand clones, 87% found once; its top ten account for around 3.5%. Sequencing used peripheral blood, obtained in a trial of Ad26.COV2.S vaccine versus placebo. The receptor set was obtained from a person aged 18 to 59 who received the Ad26.COV2.S COVID-19 vaccine or a placebo.

The genes are TRBV5-4 and TRBJ2-5, with 12 bases that match TRBD2. CDR3 length equals 16 residues. Germline V gene data show CDR1 as SGHNT and CDR2 as YYREEE (reference sequence). The ends lost 4 bases at V and 1 base at J; junction bases unmatched: 5. The CDR3 spells CASSGRTSGTQETQYF. The CDR3 coding sequence is TGTGCCAGCAGCGGCCGGACTAGCGGGACCCAAGAGACCCAGTACTTC.

This chain joins TRBV18 and TRBJ1-2, with D maybe TRBD1 (6 bases). Trimming left V 3 bases short and J 4 bases short, with 15 bases between. Germline lookup yields CDR1 KGHSH and CDR2 LQKENI. This CDR3 has 15 amino acids. CDR3 DNA: TGTGCCAGCTCACCCGGACAGACCAACCTCTATGGCTACACCTTC. Residues: CASSPGQTNLYGYTF.

The V call is TRBV6-1, the J call TRBJ2-5, with 8 nucleotides matching TRBD1. The V and J ends lost 8 bases and 4 bases, in that order; junction bases with no gene match: 9. The CDR3 runs 14 residues. Germline V CDR1 and CDR2: MNHNS, SASEGT. The CDR3 region is CASGGGTGRETQYF. The CDR3 region has the DNA TGTGCCAGCGGAGGGGGGACAGGTCGAGAGACCCAGTACTTC.

The rearrangement uses TRBV7-2 and TRBJ2-5; the D is unclear. The CDR3 length is 14 residues. Germline V gene data show CDR1 as SGHTA and CDR2 as FQGNSA. Trimming took off 3 bases at V and 1 base at J, with 9 bases between the two ends. CDR3 amino acids: CASSFGYSQETQYF. CDR3 DNA: TGTGCCAGCAGCTTCGGATACAGCCAAGAGACCCAGTACTTC.

This clone has a handful of counts. The CDR3 nucleotides are TGTGCCAGCAGCGCCGTATTCTACGAGCAGTACTTC. This gives the protein CASSAVFYEQYF. The J gene is TRBJ2-7, the V gene TRBV9; D is undetermined. Germline lookup yields CDR1 SGDLS and CDR2 YYNGEE. The CDR3 loop spans 12 amino acids. V lost 3 bases and J lost 3, with 7 bases in between. Complete variable domain (other parts from reference TRBV9 and TRBJ2-7): DSGVTQTPKHLITATGQRVTLRCSPRSGDLSVYWYQQSLDQGLQFLIQYYNGEERAKGNILERFSAQQFPDLHSELNLSSLELGDSALYFCASSAVFYEQYFGPGTRLTVT.

The genes are TRBV3-1 (or the pseudogene TRBV3-2) and TRBJ2-3; 8 bases match TRBD2. The CDR3 consists of 20 residues. CDR1 and CDR2 (germline): LGHDT, YNNKEL (reference sequence). V gave up 1 base and J gave up 0 bases; unmatched junction bases: 15. In DNA form, the CDR3 reads TGTGCCAGCAGCCAAGGGGGCTGGGCGGGGGGTCCTACTAGCACAGATACGCAGTATTTT. It specifies CASSQGGWAGGPTSTDTQYF.

The CDR3 region is CASRQQGANYGYTF. CDR3 bases: TGTGCCAGCAGACAACAGGGAGCCAACTATGGCTACACCTTC. The chain couples TRBV3-1 (or the pseudogene TRBV3-2) to TRBJ1-2; D perhaps matches TRBD1 (6 bases). V lost 6 bases and J lost 2, with 13 bases in between. This CDR3 contains 14 residues. The V gene's germline CDR1 is LGHDT and CDR2 YNNKEL (reference sequence).

The rearrangement links TRBV5-1 to TRBJ2-6; a weak D match, TRBD1 (6 bases). Trimming took off 6 bases at V and 0 bases at J, with 16 bases between the two ends. The CDR3 contains 17 residues. Germline CDR1 reads SGHRS; CDR2 reads YFSETQ. The CDR3, as DNA: TGCGCCAGCAATTGGAGACAGGATAGCTCTGGGGCCAACGTCCTGACTTTC. Translating gives CASNWRQDSSGANVLTF. Variable domain in full (rest from reference TRBV5-1 and TRBJ2-6): KAGVTQTPRYLIKTRGQQVTLSCSPISGHRSVSWYQQTPGQGLQFLFEYFSETQRNKGNFPGRFSGRQFSNSRSEMNVSTLELGDSALYLCASNWRQDSSGANVLTFGAGSRLTVL.

The rearrangement joins TRBV19 to TRBJ2-3, with D possibly called TRBD1 or TRBD2 (5 bases each). This CDR3 contains 14 residues. The germline CDR1 and CDR2 sequences are LNHDA and SQIVND (reference sequence). With 5 bases removed from V and 7 bases from J, the gap between germline ends came to 16 bases. Here the CDR3 DNA reads TGTGCCAGTAGTTTCGGCCTGGGGGAGTATACGCAGTATTTT. This gives the protein CASSFGLGEYTQYF.